The following is a T cell receptor (beta chain) sequence with its context. Trimming pared 5 bases from V and 5 bases from J, leaving 9 bases between. The CDR3 extends over 12 amino acids. One entry per CDR3 protein results from TCRdb running MiXCR on the 5' RACE reads. In the table there are under 60,000 distinct CDR3 sequences, around 28% of which are singletons. V and J are TRBV12-3 or TRBV12-4 and TRBJ1-2, with a weak D call TRBD1 (5 bases). What was sequenced was naive CD4+ T cells sorted from blood. Subset in this sample: naive CD4+ T cells, CD4+CD45RA+CD25-. This TCR derives from a female donor with breast cancer. The CDR3 here is CASSSRQYGYTF. The CDR3, as DNA: TGTGCCAGCAGTAGCCGACAGTATGGCTACACCTTC.